The 18 T cell receptor beta chains below come from one sample, sequenced in a study of CD8 T cells in ankylosing spondylitis. Overall study findings and caveats: Seemingly distinctive of ankylosing spondylitis blood was a TCR beta motif formed by eight highly homologous variants.

TCRdb called the 5' RACE reads again in MiXCR, with one record for every CDR3 protein. In the table there are fewer than 550,000 distinct CDR3 sequences, about 5.2% of which are singletons. Their specific antigens are unknown. The specimen was blood, either unsorted or a sorted T cell fraction (not recorded which). The receptors were sampled from a male donor with ankylosing spondylitis.

Ten or more counts support this clonotype. This sequence joins TRBV20-1 and TRBJ2-3; 12 bases map to TRBD2. This CDR3 has 15 residues. CDR1 and CDR2 from the germline V gene are DFQATT and SNEGSKA (reference sequence). V trimming: 5 bases; J trimming: 2 bases; junction bases outside the gene matches: 5. In nucleotides, the CDR3 is TGCAGTGCTCATCGGACTAGCGGGGACACAGATACGCAGTATTTT. Its translation: CSAHRTSGDTDTQYF.

This clonotype showed up many times. The V and J genes are TRBV6-5 and TRBJ1-6, with TRBD1 matching over 7 bases. Germline trimming cut 2 bases from V and 6 bases from J; bases unmatched to any gene: 4. The CDR3 contains 15 residues. The germline V gene encodes CDR1 MNHEY and CDR2 SVGAGI. This chain's CDR3 is CASSYRDRSNSPLHF. CDR3 sequence (DNA): TGTGCCAGCAGTTACCGGGACAGAAGTAATTCACCCCTCCACTTT.

The table lists this clonotype with many counts. This rearrangement joins TRBV20-1 to TRBJ1-2; a possible D gene is TRBD1 (5 bases). The CDR3 spans 15 residues. Trimming pared 3 bases from V and 0 bases from J, leaving 14 bases between. The germline V gene has CDR1 DFQATT and CDR2 SNEGSKA (reference sequence). CDR3 DNA: TGCAGTGCTAGGCCCGTTCCAGGGTCTAACTATGGCTACACCTTC. Protein: CSARPVPGSNYGYTF.

In its sample, this clonotype was seen many times. The chain combines TRBV28 with TRBJ2-3; D is unclear. The germline V and J ends were trimmed by 5 bases and 0 bases, with 12 bases remaining between them. The CDR3 sequence is 15 residues long. The germline CDR1 and CDR2 sequences are MDHEN and SYDVKM. This chain's CDR3 is CASSPRTMSTDTQYF. CDR3 nucleotide sequence: TGTGCCAGCAGTCCGAGGACCATGAGCACAGATACGCAGTATTTT. Based on the CDR3 plus reference TRBV28 and TRBJ2-3, the full variable domain is DVKVTQSSRYLVKRTGEKVFLECVQDMDHENMFWYRQDPGLGLRLIYFSYDVKMKEKGDIPEGYSVSREKKERFSLILESASTNQTSMYLCASSPRTMSTDTQYFGPGTRLTVL.

This clonotype was picked up many times. The chain couples TRBV6-6 to TRBJ1-1; 7 positions agree with TRBD1. Losses at the gene ends were 6 bases for V and 10 bases for J; bases not matched to a gene: 11. CDR1 is MNHNY and CDR2 is SVGAGI in the germline V gene (reference sequence). This CDR3 contains 13 residues. CDR3 protein: CASRPPGQFLAFF. The CDR3 region has the DNA TGTGCCAGCAGGCCCCCGGGACAGTTTTTAGCTTTCTTT.

This clonotype showed up many times. V and J are TRBV20-1 and TRBJ2-2; 8 bases align to TRBD2. Unmatched junction bases numbered 11, after V lost 4 bases and J lost 1 base. CDR3 length equals 17 residues. Germline loops: CDR1 DFQATT, CDR2 SNEGSKA (reference sequence). CDR3: CSATAPGGLGNTGELFF. CDR3 coding DNA: TGCAGTGCTACAGCCCCGGGGGGGCTGGGGAACACCGGGGAGCTGTTTTTT.

This clonotype was seen ten or more times. The V gene is TRBV7-9, the J gene TRBJ2-1; 9 nucleotides agree with TRBD1. The CDR3 is 15 residues long. The germline V gene has CDR1 SEHNR and CDR2 FQNEAQ (reference sequence). Trimming cost V 7 bases and J 4 bases; bases outside gene matches: 8. The CDR3 region is CASIRGDRAYNEQFF. Written as DNA, the CDR3 is TGTGCCAGCATCAGGGGGGACAGGGCTTACAATGAGCAGTTCTTC.

This clonotype was detected many times. The rearrangement joins TRBV7-6 to TRBJ2-1, with a possible D match to TRBD1 (5 bases). Germline V lookup: CDR1 SGHVS, CDR2 FNYEAQ. V was clipped by 1 base and J by 6 bases, with 16 bases between them. This CDR3 has 16 residues. The CDR3 bases are TGTGCCAGCAGCTTAGTATTTTCGACAGTAAGCAATGAGCAGTTCTTC. It specifies CASSLVFSTVSNEQFF.

This clonotype has a count of ten or more. V usage is TRBV7-2 and J usage is TRBJ1-5; D is unclear. The V and J ends lost 2 bases and 4 bases respectively, with 12 bases between them. Germline loops: CDR1 SGHTA, CDR2 FQGNSA. This CDR3 has 15 amino acids. CDR3 sequence (DNA): TGTGCCAGCAGCTTAATACACCCCAAGAATCAGCCCCAGCATTTT. It is translated as CASSLIHPKNQPQHF.

This clonotype was counted between two and nine times. The chain employs TRBV5-1 and TRBJ2-3; either TRBD1 or TRBD2 may fit D (5 bases each). The CDR3 spans 15 residues. Germline V gene sequence: CDR1 SGHRS, CDR2 YFSETQ. Trimming cost V 7 bases and J 0 bases, with 15 bases left between them. CDR3 sequence reads: CASDRDGSSTDTQYF. The CDR3 DNA reads as TGCGCCAGCGACCGGGACGGATCTAGCACAGATACGCAGTATTTT.

This clonotype was detected many times. The CDR3 loop is CATSTLDSRRISYTF. The CDR3 DNA reads as TGTGCCACCAGCACCTTGGACAGCCGGAGGATAAGCTACACCTTC. The chain combines TRBV15 with TRBJ1-2, with a possible D match to TRBD1 (6 bases). The V end was cut by 4 bases, the J end by 9 bases, with 21 bases between. The CDR3 covers 15 residues. Germline assignment: CDR1 LNHNV and CDR2 YYDKDF (reference sequence).

This clonotype was seen many times. This sequence joins TRBV20-1 and TRBJ1-1, with a possible D match to TRBD1 (5 bases). The CDR3 loop spans 16 amino acids. V lost 1 base and J lost 5, with 20 bases in between. CDR1 and CDR2 (germline): DFQATT, SNEGSKA (reference sequence). Written as DNA, the CDR3 is TGCAGTGCTAGAGCTCCAGGGACTCATGGATGGACTGAAGCTTTCTTT. This translates into CSARAPGTHGWTEAFF.

This clonotype was picked up many times. CDR3 sequence: CASSRTGLGEKLFF. The CDR3 region has the DNA TGTGCCAGCAGTCGGACAGGTCTGGGTGAAAAACTGTTTTTT. The rearrangement joins TRBV6-1 to TRBJ1-4, with 7 bases matching TRBD1. Germline CDR1 is MNHNS and CDR2 is SASEGT. CDR3 size: 14 residues. After removal of 5 bases from V and 7 bases from J, the junction contained 7 bases not matched to a gene.

This clonotype was observed many times. The chain employs TRBV27 and TRBJ2-2; 7 positions agree with TRBD2. The CDR3 runs to 19 residues. Looked up from germline, CDR1 is MNHEY and CDR2 is SMNVEV (reference sequence). J was trimmed by 0 bases and V by 3 bases; bases with no gene match: 13. CDR3: CASSFDLAASYPNTGELFF. Here the CDR3 DNA reads TGTGCCAGCAGTTTTGACCTAGCGGCCTCATACCCGAACACCGGGGAGCTGTTTTTT.

This clonotype was detected only a few times. The V and J genes are TRBV10-3 and TRBJ2-1, with a weak D call TRBD2 (5 bases). Trimming pared 2 bases from V and 3 bases from J, leaving 5 bases between. Germline loops: CDR1 ENHRY, CDR2 SYGVKD. The CDR3 has 13 amino acids. CDR3 residues: CAISEDYYNEQFF. CDR3 bases: TGTGCCATCAGTGAGGACTACTACAATGAGCAGTTCTTC.

This clonotype was found a few times. J is TRBJ1-2 and V is TRBV18; 7 bases map to TRBD1. This CDR3 spans 17 amino acids. Trimming removed 8 bases from V and 0 bases from J; junction bases left unmatched: 15. CDR1 is KGHSH and CDR2 is LQKENI in the germline V gene. CDR3 bases: TGTGCCAGCCGCCCGGGAGCGACAGGGCCAGCTAACTATGGCTACACCTTC. Translation: CASRPGATGPANYGYTF. The full variable domain, with the rest looked up from reference TRBV18 and TRBJ1-2, is NAGVMQNPRHLVRRRGQEARLRCSPMKGHSHVYWYRQLPEEGLKFMVYLQKENIIDESGMPKERFSAEFPKEGPSILRIQQVVRGDSAAYFCASRPGATGPANYGYTFGSGTRLTVV.

This clonotype was recorded many times. V is TRBV28 and J is TRBJ2-1, with D possibly being TRBD2 (6 bases). The CDR3 has 15 residues. Germline CDR1 is MDHEN and CDR2 is SYDVKM. The ends were cut back, 9 bases at V and 6 bases at J, with 21 bases in the middle. CDR3 DNA: TGTGCCAGTCACTCAATAGCGGTTACGAGCAATGAGCAGTTCTTC. It specifies CASHSIAVTSNEQFF. Based on the CDR3 plus reference TRBV28 and TRBJ2-1, the full variable domain is DVKVTQSSRYLVKRTGEKVFLECVQDMDHENMFWYRQDPGLGLRLIYFSYDVKMKEKGDIPEGYSVSREKKERFSLILESASTNQTSMYLCASHSIAVTSNEQFFGPGTRLTVL.

The genes are TRBV20-1 and TRBJ2-1, with 12 bases aligning to TRBD1. Germline assignment: CDR1 DFQATT and CDR2 SNEGSKA (reference sequence). V was pared by 6 bases and J by 0 bases, with 9 bases of the junction left unmatched. The CDR3 has 17 amino acids. The CDR3 region is CSAWGQGAGSSYNEQFF. The CDR3 DNA is TGCAGTGCCTGGGGACAGGGGGCAGGGAGCTCCTACAATGAGCAGTTCTTC.